This record concerns one T cell receptor beta chain sequence. These data come from a study of shared clonotypes between healthy human individuals. The CDR3 runs 19 residues. Germline V gene sequence: CDR1 MGHRA, CDR2 YSYEKL. Trimming stripped 4 bases from V and 0 bases from J, with 21 bases between. The authors loaded roughly 200 ng DNA, 30,000 to 35,000 T cell genomes, into sorted-subset replicate PCRs. Libraries were prepared by immunoSEQ multiplex PCR; TCRdb keeps only in-frame clonotypes and omits some of them. This sample yields some 2.1 million clones, of which 90% to 95% are seen a single time; more than 0.1% belongs to the top ten.

Sequencing was carried out using naive CD4+ T cells sorted from blood. Sample subset: CD45RA+ positively selected. The chain carries TRBV4-1 and TRBJ1-4; the D is unclear. The sequence was obtained from a man younger than 30 in good health. In DNA form, the CDR3 reads TGCGCCAGCAGCCGAGGGAGTCTGGGGATCATTGCAACTAATGAAAAACTGTTTTTT. Residues: CASSRGSLGIIATNEKLFF.